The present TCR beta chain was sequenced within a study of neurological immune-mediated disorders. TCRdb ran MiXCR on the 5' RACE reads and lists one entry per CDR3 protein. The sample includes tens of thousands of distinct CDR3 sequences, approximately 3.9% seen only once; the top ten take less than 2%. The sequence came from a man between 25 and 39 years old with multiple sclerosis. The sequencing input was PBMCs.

The CDR3 reads CASSFESGYEQYF. The CDR3 DNA sequence: TGTGCCAGCAGTTTCGAATCGGGCTACGAGCAGTACTTC. The chain combines TRBV12-3 or TRBV12-4 with TRBJ2-7; D is uncertain. The CDR3 sequence is 13 residues long. V was trimmed by 3 bases and J by 3 bases, leaving 9 bases between them.